This entry is about one TCR beta chain. From germline, CDR1 is LNHNV and CDR2 YYDKDF (reference sequence). This CDR3 is 15 amino acids long. V lost 6 bases to trimming and J lost 3 bases, with 14 bases between them. Naivety among CD8 cells was defined by CD45RO negativity and positive CCR7 selection, thereby excluding terminally differentiated effector memory CD45RA+ cells. The data were obtained in a study of shared clonotypes between healthy human individuals. Sequenced by immunoSEQ multiplex PCR; TCRdb stores in-frame clones only, minus some. The sample includes some 2,000,000 clones, less than 95% of them seen just once.

This clonotype was obtained from a man in his late teens or twenties in good health. Specimen: naive CD8+ T cells sorted from blood. The chain joins TRBV15 to TRBJ1-4; tentative D call: TRBD1 (5 bases). This chain's CDR3 is CATRVEGFSNEKLFF. In DNA, the CDR3 is TGTGCCACCAGAGTGGAGGGGTTTTCTAATGAAAAACTGTTTTTT.